This is a list of T cell receptor beta chains from one sample in a study of blood T cell repertoires in COVID-19. The data were produced by immunoSEQ multiplex PCR, yet TCRdb's version contains in-frame clones alone and is incomplete. The table records about 150,000 clones, 88% of them present only once. What was sequenced was peripheral blood. The receptors originated from a human donor with COVID-19, enrolled during active disease. The donor label of this sample is uncertain. CDR3s include the opening cysteine and the closing phenylalanine or tryptophan. The order of the fields is J gene, D gene, clone size, V gene, CDR3 protein, CDR3 DNA. The D gene is left open where the match is weak. Clone size, where shown, is once, few, many, or a class for clones that have expanded.

J gene: TRBJ2-3; D gene: NA; clone size: NA; V gene: TRBV5-1; CDR3 protein: CASSVTPGREADTQYF; CDR3 DNA: TGCGCCAGCAGCGTTACACCGGGGAGAGAAGCAGATACGCAGTATTTT
J gene: TRBJ2-1; D gene: TRBD1; clone size: NA; V gene: TRBV5-1; CDR3 protein: CASSGGQGIDEQFF; CDR3 DNA: TGCGCCAGCAGCGGGGGACAGGGCATCGATGAGCAGTTCTTC
J gene: TRBJ1-4; D gene: NA; clone size: NA; V gene: TRBV2; CDR3 protein: CASLLSEKLFF; CDR3 DNA: TGTGCCAGCTTATTAAGCGAAAAACTGTTTTTT
J gene: TRBJ2-1; D gene: TRBD2; clone size: once; V gene: TRBV18; CDR3 protein: CASSPQAGEQFF; CDR3 DNA: TGTGCCAGCTCACCTCAAGCGGGAGAGCAGTTCTTC
J gene: TRBJ2-1; D gene: TRBD2; clone size: NA; V gene: TRBV29-1; CDR3 protein: CSVVREEKYNEQFF; CDR3 DNA: TGCAGCGTTGTTCGGGAGGAGAAGTACAATGAGCAGTTCTTC
J gene: TRBJ2-7; D gene: TRBD2; clone size: NA; V gene: TRBV6-1; CDR3 protein: CASSDLAGPTAQQYF; CDR3 DNA: TGTGCCAGCAGTGATCTAGCGGGGCCCACTGCCCAGCAGTACTTC
J gene: TRBJ1-2; D gene: NA; clone size: NA; V gene: TRBV10-3; CDR3 protein: CAISESTEYGYTF; CDR3 DNA: TGTGCCATCAGTGAGTCGACGGAGTATGGCTACACCTTC
J gene: TRBJ2-5; D gene: NA; clone size: NA; V gene: TRBV9; CDR3 protein: CASSVGAGAGETQYF; CDR3 DNA: TGTGCCAGCAGCGTAGGGGCTGGGGCAGGCGAGACCCAGTACTTC
J gene: TRBJ2-7; D gene: NA; clone size: NA; V gene: TRBV11-3; CDR3 protein: CASSTSAADEQYF; CDR3 DNA: TGTGCCAGCAGCACGTCTGCAGCGGACGAGCAGTACTTC
J gene: TRBJ2-7; D gene: TRBD1; clone size: NA; V gene: TRBV11-1; CDR3 protein: CASSPKGAYEQYF; CDR3 DNA: TGTGCCAGCAGCCCCAAGGGGGCGTACGAGCAGTACTTC
J gene: TRBJ1-4; D gene: TRBD1; clone size: NA; V gene: TRBV11-2; CDR3 protein: CASSTYRGRDNEKLFF; CDR3 DNA: TGTGCCAGCAGCACATACAGGGGGCGCGATAATGAAAAACTGTTTTTT
J gene: TRBJ2-5; D gene: NA; clone size: NA; V gene: TRBV10-3; CDR3 protein: CASTMGLEETQYF; CDR3 DNA: TGTGCCTCTACTATGGGACTGGAAGAGACCCAGTACTTC
J gene: TRBJ1-2; D gene: NA; clone size: NA; V gene: TRBV13; CDR3 protein: CASSFLQGNYGYTF; CDR3 DNA: TGTGCCAGCAGCTTCTTACAGGGAAACTATGGCTACACCTTC
J gene: TRBJ1-1; D gene: TRBD1; clone size: NA; V gene: TRBV9; CDR3 protein: CASSSLGQSNTEAFF; CDR3 DNA: TGTGCCAGCAGCTCTTTGGGACAGTCTAACACTGAAGCTTTCTTT
J gene: TRBJ2-5; D gene: NA; clone size: NA; V gene: TRBV11-3; CDR3 protein: CASSLGNRAQETQYF; CDR3 DNA: TGTGCCAGCAGCTTAGGAAACAGGGCCCAAGAGACCCAGTACTTC
J gene: TRBJ1-3; D gene: NA; clone size: NA; V gene: TRBV5-4; CDR3 protein: CASSPAGGRSPGNTIYF; CDR3 DNA: TGTGCCAGCAGTCCGGCGGGGGGGCGAAGTCCTGGAAACACCATATATTTT
J gene: TRBJ1-2; D gene: TRBD1; clone size: NA; V gene: TRBV6-4; CDR3 protein: CATGQVRTTFRYGYTF; CDR3 DNA: TGTGCCACCGGACAGGTCAGGACTACTTTTCGCTATGGCTACACCTTC
J gene: TRBJ1-1; D gene: NA; clone size: NA; V gene: TRBV6-4; CDR3 protein: CASRGRNTEAFF; CDR3 DNA: TGTGCCAGCAGGGGGCGTAACACTGAAGCTTTCTTT